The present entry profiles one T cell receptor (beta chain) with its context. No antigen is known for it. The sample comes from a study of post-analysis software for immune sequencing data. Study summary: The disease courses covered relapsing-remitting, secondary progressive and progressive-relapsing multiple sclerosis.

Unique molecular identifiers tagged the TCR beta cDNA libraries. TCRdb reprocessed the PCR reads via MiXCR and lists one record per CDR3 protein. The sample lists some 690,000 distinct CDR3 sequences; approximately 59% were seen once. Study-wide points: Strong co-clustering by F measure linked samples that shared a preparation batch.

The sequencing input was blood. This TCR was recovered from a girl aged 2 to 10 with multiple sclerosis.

In DNA form, the CDR3 reads TGTGCCAGCAGCCCATCAGCGGGGGGGAACAATGAGCAGTTCTTC. Translation: CASSPSAGGNNEQFF. The V call is TRBV3-1, the J call TRBJ2-1; 10 bases map to TRBD2. There are 15 residues in the CDR3. Germline-derived CDR1 and CDR2 are LGHDT and YNNKEL (reference sequence). V was clipped by 4 bases and J by 5 bases; unmatched bases: 5.